This record concerns one T cell receptor beta chain sequence. The sample carries other DNA sequences with the same CDR3. This entry is derived from a study of shared clonotypes between healthy human individuals. Replicate PCRs for unsorted PBMC used 300 ng DNA (about 27,000 T cell genomes). Only in-frame clones appear in the TCRdb table, and some are missing; sequencing was by immunoSEQ multiplex PCR. The sample yields 450,000 to 500,000 clones, 60% to 85% seen once. About 83 million PBMCs served as the genomic DNA source for unsorted samples. The ends were cut back, 3 bases at V and 7 bases at J, with 9 bases in the middle. The CDR3 runs to 11 residues. The germline gives CDR1 DFQATT, CDR2 SNEGSKA (reference sequence).

Sequenced sample: PBMCs. This sequence joins TRBV20-1 and TRBJ1-2; the D gene is possibly TRBD1 (6 bases). The receptor's source is a woman in her thirties or forties in good health. Some clones in this sample may be carry-over from other donors' samples. CDR3 nucleotide sequence: TGCAGTGCTAGTACAGGGCTTGGCTACACCTTC. Its translation is CSASTGLGYTF.